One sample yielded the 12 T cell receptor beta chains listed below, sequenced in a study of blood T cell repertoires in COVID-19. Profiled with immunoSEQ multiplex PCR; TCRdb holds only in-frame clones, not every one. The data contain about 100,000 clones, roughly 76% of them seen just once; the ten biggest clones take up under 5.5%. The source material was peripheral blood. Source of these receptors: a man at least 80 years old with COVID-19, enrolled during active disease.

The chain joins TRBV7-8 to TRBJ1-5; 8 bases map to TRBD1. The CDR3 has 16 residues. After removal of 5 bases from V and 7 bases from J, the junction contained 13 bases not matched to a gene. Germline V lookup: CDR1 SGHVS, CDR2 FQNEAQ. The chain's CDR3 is CASSPQPGGAGQPQHF. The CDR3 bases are TGTGCCAGCAGCCCTCAACCAGGGGGCGCGGGACAGCCCCAGCATTTT.

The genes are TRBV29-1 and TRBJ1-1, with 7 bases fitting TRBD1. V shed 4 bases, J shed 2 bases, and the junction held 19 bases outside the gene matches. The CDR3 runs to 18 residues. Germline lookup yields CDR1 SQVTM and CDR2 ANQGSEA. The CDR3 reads CSVVFSLGGQLLNTEAFF. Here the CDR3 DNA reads TGCAGCGTTGTCTTTAGTTTAGGGGGACAGCTCTTAAACACTGAAGCTTTCTTT.

CDR3 sequence reads: CASSLDRGEGEQYF. Written as DNA, the CDR3 is TGCGCCAGCAGCTTGGACAGGGGCGAAGGCGAGCAGTACTTC. The chain carries TRBV5-1 and TRBJ2-7; 7 bases line up with TRBD1. This CDR3 is built from 14 residues. From germline, CDR1 is SGHRS and CDR2 YFSETQ. The ends lost 0 bases at V and 6 bases at J; junction bases unmatched: 6.

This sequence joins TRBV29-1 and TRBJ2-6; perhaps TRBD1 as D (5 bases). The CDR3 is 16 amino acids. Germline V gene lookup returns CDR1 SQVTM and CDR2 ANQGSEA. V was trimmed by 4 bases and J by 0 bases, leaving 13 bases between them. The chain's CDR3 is CSVGKDSYSGANVLTF. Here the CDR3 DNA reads TGCAGCGTTGGTAAAGACAGCTACTCTGGGGCCAACGTCCTGACTTTC.

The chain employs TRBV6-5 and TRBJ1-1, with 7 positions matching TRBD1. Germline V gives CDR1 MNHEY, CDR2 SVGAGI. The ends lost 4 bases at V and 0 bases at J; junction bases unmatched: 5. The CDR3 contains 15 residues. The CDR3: CASSSTGIVNTEAFF. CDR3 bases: TGTGCCAGCAGTTCGACAGGGATCGTGAACACTGAAGCTTTCTTT.

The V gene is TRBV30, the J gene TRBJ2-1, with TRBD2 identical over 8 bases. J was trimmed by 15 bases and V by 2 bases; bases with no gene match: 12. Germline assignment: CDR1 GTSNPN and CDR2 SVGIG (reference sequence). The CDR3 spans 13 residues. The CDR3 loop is CAWSRSSGPRRFF. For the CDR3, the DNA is TGTGCCTGGAGTCGGTCTAGCGGGCCTCGGAGGTTCTTC.

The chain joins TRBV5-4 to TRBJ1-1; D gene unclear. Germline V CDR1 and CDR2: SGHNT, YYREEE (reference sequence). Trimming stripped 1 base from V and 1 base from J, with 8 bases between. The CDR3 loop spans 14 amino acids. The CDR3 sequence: CASSLFRRNTEAFF. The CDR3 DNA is TGTGCCAGCAGCTTGTTTCGCAGGAACACTGAAGCTTTCTTT.

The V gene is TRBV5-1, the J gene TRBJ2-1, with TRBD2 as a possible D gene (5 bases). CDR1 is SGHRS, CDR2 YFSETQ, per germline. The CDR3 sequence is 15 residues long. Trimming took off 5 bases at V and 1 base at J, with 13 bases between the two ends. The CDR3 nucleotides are TGCGCCAGCAGTTTCGGAGCGGAGTCCTACAATGAGCAGTTCTTC. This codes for CASSFGAESYNEQFF.

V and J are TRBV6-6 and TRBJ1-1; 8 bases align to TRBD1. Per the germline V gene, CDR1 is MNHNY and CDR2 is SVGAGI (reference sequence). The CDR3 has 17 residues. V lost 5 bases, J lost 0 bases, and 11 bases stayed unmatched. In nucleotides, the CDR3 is TGTGCCAGCAGTCGATTCCGGGACAGGAGCATGAACACTGAAGCTTTCTTT. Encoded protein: CASSRFRDRSMNTEAFF.

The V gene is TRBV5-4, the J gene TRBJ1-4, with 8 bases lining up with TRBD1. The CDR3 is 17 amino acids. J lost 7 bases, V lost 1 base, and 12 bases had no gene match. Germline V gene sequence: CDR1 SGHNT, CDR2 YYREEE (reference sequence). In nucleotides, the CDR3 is TGTGCCAGCAGCTTGAGGGGACAGGTCTCAAGGGGTGAAAAACTGTTTTTT. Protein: CASSLRGQVSRGEKLFF.

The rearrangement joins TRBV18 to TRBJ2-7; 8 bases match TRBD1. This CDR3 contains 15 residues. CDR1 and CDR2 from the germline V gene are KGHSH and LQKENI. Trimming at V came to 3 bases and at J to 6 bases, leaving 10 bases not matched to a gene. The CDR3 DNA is TGTGCCAGCTCACCCGACAGGGGCCTAGGACGCGAGCAGTACTTC. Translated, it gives CASSPDRGLGREQYF.

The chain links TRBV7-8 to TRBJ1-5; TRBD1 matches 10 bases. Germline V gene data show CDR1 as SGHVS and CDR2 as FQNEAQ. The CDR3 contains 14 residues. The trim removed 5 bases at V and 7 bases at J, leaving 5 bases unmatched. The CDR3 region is CASSHDRGRQPQHF. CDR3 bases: TGTGCCAGCAGCCACGACAGGGGGCGGCAGCCCCAGCATTTT.